This TCR beta chain was retrieved from a study of blood T cell repertoires in COVID-19. About the research overall: Acute and convalescent COVID-19 specimens originated in the United States, Italy and Spain. T cells, B-cell-depleted T cells, or PBMCs provided the cDNA or gDNA that served as material.

While infection was still active, Seattle patients were enrolled and then followed longitudinally. The CDR3 has 13 amino acids. V gave up 7 bases and J gave up 2 bases, with 14 bases separating them. Germline CDR1 is SQVTM and CDR2 is ANQGSEA. This clone turned up a few times. Authors' methods: Reference gene primer amplification gave estimated nucleated cell counts. The assay was immunoSEQ multiplex PCR, and TCRdb's table has in-frame clones only and misses some. V and J calls plus clone size are reproduced from that table; the DNA served to infer D and trimming. The sample contains roughly 200,000 clones, less than 85% of which appear only once.

J is TRBJ1-1 and V is TRBV29-1; D might be TRBD1 (5 bases). The TCR comes from an elderly woman with COVID-19, enrolled during active disease. The source material was peripheral blood. This CDR3 reads CSASPDSNTEAFF. The CDR3 region has the DNA TGCAGCGCCAGCCCAGACAGTAACACTGAAGCTTTCTTT.